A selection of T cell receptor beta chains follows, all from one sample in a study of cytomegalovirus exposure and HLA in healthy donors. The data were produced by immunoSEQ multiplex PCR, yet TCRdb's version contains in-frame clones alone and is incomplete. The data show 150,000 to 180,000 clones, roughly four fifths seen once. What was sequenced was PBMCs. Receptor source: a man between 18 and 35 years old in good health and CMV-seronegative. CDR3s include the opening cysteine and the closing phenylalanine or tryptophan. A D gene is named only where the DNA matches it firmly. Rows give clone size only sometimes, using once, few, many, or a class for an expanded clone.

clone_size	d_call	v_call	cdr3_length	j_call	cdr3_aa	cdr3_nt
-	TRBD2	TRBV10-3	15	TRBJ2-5	CAIASPVRGEETQYF	TGTGCCATCGCATCCCCCGTTCGGGGGGAAGAGACCCAGTACTTC
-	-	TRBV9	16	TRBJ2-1	CASSVEMTGVRNEQFF	TGTGCCAGCAGCGTAGAGATGACGGGAGTGAGGAATGAGCAGTTCTTC
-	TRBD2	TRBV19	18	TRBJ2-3	CASSIDGTSGSGTDTQYF	TGTGCCAGTAGTATAGACGGGACTAGCGGGAGTGGTACAGATACGCAGTATTTT
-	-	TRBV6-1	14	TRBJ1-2	CASSEVGRAYGYTF	TGTGCCAGCAGTGAGGTCGGGAGGGCCTATGGCTACACCTTC
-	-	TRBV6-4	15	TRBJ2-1	CASSDSRGDSSEQFF	TGTGCCAGCAGTGACTCGAGGGGGGACAGTAGTGAGCAGTTCTTC
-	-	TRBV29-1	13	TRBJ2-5	CSVPRGGQETQYF	TGCAGCGTTCCTAGGGGGGGGCAAGAGACCCAGTACTTC
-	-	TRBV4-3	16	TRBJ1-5	CASSQDASGGNQPQHF	TGCGCCAGCAGCCAAGATGCCTCAGGGGGCAATCAGCCCCAGCATTTT
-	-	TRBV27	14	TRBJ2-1	CASSLPSAGGEQFF	TGTGCCAGCAGTTTACCTAGCGCCGGGGGTGAGCAGTTCTTC
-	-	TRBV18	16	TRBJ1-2	CASSPSQVRRNYGYTF	TGTGCCAGCTCCCCCTCCCAGGTGCGCCGTAACTATGGCTACACCTTC
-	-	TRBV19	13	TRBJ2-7	CASSLAPLYEQYF	TGTGCCAGCTCCCTGGCCCCCCTCTACGAGCAGTACTTC
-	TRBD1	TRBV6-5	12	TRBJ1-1	CATRTGRTEAFF	TGTGCCACCCGGACAGGGCGGACTGAAGCTTTCTTT
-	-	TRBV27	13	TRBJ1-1	CASSFVMNTEAFF	TGTGCCAGCAGTTTTGTCATGAACACTGAAGCTTTCTTT
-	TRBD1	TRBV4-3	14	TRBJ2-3	CASSPGQGPDTQYF	TGCGCCAGCAGCCCCGGACAGGGCCCAGATACGCAGTATTTT
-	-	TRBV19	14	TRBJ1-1	CASRSGLQNTEAFF	TGTGCCAGTAGATCAGGACTACAGAACACTGAAGCTTTCTTT
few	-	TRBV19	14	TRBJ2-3	CATTGGHFTDTQYF	TGTGCCACCACGGGGGGACATTTCACAGATACGCAGTATTTT
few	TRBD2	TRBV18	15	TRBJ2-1	CASSATSGDGNEQFF	TGTGCCAGCTCGGCGACTAGCGGGGACGGGAATGAGCAGTTCTTC
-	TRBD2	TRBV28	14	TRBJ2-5	CASSLRGLAETQYF	TGTGCCAGCAGTTTAAGGGGACTAGCGGAGACCCAGTACTTC
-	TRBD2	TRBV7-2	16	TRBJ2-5	CASSSRTSRAVGTQYF	TGTGCCAGCAGCTCCAGGACTAGCAGGGCTGTCGGCACCCAGTACTTC
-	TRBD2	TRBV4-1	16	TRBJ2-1	CASSQEGLDSGNEQFF	TGCGCCAGCAGCCAAGAAGGACTAGACTCGGGGAATGAGCAGTTCTTC
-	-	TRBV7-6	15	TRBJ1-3	CASSLGAGTGNTIYF	TGTGCCAGCAGCTTAGGTGCAGGGACTGGAAACACCATATATTTT
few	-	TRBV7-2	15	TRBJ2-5	CASSFKVAREETQYF	TGTGCCAGCAGCTTTAAGGTGGCGCGGGAAGAGACCCAGTACTTC
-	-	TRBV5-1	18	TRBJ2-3	CASSLGTGSPWSTDTQYF	TGCGCCAGCAGCTTGGGAACGGGGAGCCCCTGGAGCACAGATACGCAGTATTTT
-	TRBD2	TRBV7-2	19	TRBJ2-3	CASTRPGTSGTLSTDTQYF	TGTGCCAGCACCCGACCCGGGACTAGCGGGACCCTTAGCACAGATACGCAGTATTTT
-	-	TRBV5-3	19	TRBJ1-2	CARSLGHREGIFANYGYTF	TGTGCCAGAAGCTTGGGGCACAGGGAGGGTATCTTCGCTAACTATGGCTACACCTTC
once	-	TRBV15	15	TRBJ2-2	CATSSYGTNTGELFF	TGTGCCACCAGCTCCTACGGGACTAACACCGGGGAGCTGTTTTTT
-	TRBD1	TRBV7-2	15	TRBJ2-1	CASSRRTGEGNEQFF	TGTGCCAGCAGTCGTAGGACAGGGGAGGGCAATGAGCAGTTCTTC
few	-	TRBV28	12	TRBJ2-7	CASSYRPLEQYF	TGTGCCAGCAGCTACCGTCCCCTCGAGCAGTACTTC
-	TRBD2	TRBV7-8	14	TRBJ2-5	CASSPAGGPLEQYF	TGTGCCAGCAGCCCAGCGGGAGGGCCCTTAGAGCAGTACTTC
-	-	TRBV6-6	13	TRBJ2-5	CASSYSRRKTQYF	TGTGCCAGCAGTTACTCGAGGAGAAAGACCCAGTACTTC
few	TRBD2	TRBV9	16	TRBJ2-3	CASSEVAGGYTDTQYF	TGTGCCAGCAGCGAGGTAGCGGGAGGGTACACAGATACGCAGTATTTT
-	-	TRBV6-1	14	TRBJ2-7	CASITGANPWEQYF	TGTGCCAGCATCACAGGCGCGAACCCCTGGGAGCAGTACTTC
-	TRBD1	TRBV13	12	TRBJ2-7	CASSSDRGEQYF	TGTGCCAGCAGCTCAGACAGGGGCGAGCAGTACTTC
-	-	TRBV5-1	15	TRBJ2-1	CASSPTRVYWDEQFF	TGCGCCAGCAGCCCTACTCGGGTTTATTGGGATGAGCAGTTCTTC
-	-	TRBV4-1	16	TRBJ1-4	CASSQVQGRVNEKLFF	TGCGCCAGCAGCCAAGTTCAGGGGCGGGTTAATGAAAAACTGTTTTTT
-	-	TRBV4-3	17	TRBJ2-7	CASSQAPLADFSYEQYF	TGCGCCAGCAGCCAAGCTCCGCTAGCTGATTTTTCCTACGAGCAGTACTTC
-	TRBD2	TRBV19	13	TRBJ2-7	CASSRLAGGEQYF	TGTGCCAGTAGTAGACTAGCGGGAGGCGAGCAGTACTTC
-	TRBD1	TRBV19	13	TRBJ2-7	CASSITGGEEQYF	TGTGCCAGTAGTATTACAGGGGGCGAGGAGCAGTACTTC
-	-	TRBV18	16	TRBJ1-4	CASSPPSQGGNEKLFF	TGTGCCAGCTCACCACCGAGTCAGGGAGGTAATGAAAAACTGTTTTTT
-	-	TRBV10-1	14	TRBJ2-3	CASSESTKGDTQYF	TGCGCCAGCAGTGAGTCGACGAAGGGGGATACGCAGTATTTT
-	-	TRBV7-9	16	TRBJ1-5	CSSSLGGGMSNQPQHF	TGTTCCAGCAGCTTAGGTGGAGGGATGAGCAATCAGCCCCAGCATTTT
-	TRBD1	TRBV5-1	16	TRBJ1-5	CASSLEATGGRQPQHF	TGCGCCAGCAGCTTGGAGGCGACAGGGGGACGTCAGCCCCAGCATTTT
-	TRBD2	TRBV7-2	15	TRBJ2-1	CASRKTSGTYNEQFF	TGTGCCAGCAGAAAGACTAGCGGGACTTACAATGAGCAGTTCTTC
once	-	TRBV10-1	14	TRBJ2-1	CASSESMGSEGQFF	TGCGCCAGCAGTGAGTCCATGGGGAGCGAGGGGCAGTTCTTC
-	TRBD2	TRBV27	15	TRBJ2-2	CASSMAGVNTGELFF	TGTGCCAGCAGTATGGCGGGGGTGAACACCGGGGAGCTGTTTTTT
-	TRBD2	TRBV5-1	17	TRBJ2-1	CASSLGSGLAGNNEQFF	TGCGCCAGCAGCTTGGGAAGTGGGCTAGCGGGAAACAATGAGCAGTTCTTC
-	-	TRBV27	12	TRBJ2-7	CASGAKGNEQYF	TGTGCCAGCGGAGCCAAGGGGAACGAGCAGTACTTC
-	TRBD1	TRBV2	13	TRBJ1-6	CASGSGGGSPLHF	TGTGCCAGCGGCTCAGGGGGCGGCTCACCCCTCCACTTT
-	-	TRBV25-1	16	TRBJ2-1	CASSLEGGRSGNEQFF	TGTGCCAGCAGTCTCGAGGGGGGGCGCAGTGGGAATGAGCAGTTCTTC
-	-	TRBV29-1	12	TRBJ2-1	CSVGLVDNEQFF	TGCAGCGTTGGTCTAGTCGACAATGAGCAGTTCTTC
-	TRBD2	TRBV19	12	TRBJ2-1	CATHVGREGLFF	TGTGCCACTCATGTGGGGCGGGAGGGCCTGTTCTTC